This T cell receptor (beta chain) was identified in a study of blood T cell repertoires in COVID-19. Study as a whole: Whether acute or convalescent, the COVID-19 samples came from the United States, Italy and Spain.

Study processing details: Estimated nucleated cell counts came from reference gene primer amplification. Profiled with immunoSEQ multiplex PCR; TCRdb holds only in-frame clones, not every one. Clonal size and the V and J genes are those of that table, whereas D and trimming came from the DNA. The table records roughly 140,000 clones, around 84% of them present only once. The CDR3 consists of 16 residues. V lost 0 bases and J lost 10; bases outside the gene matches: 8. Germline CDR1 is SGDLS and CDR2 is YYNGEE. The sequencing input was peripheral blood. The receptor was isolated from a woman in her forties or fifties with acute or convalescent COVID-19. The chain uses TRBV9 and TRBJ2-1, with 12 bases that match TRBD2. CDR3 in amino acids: CASSVGGLAGVGEQFF. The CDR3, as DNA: TGTGCCAGCAGCGTAGGGGGACTAGCGGGTGTAGGGGAGCAGTTCTTC.